Each of the 21 T cell receptor beta chains below was sequenced from the same sample in a study of regulatory T cells in long-lasting Graves disease. Time point in this sample: newly diagnosed GD, antithyroid drugs for less than 3 months. Generation of the TCR library employed RNA extracted from PBMCs. Combining iRepertoire HTBI primers with Arm-PCR of CDR3 regions, the authors built TCR beta libraries. Using its own MiXCR run on the multiplex PCR reads, TCRdb lists one record per CDR3 protein. The sample has about 540,000 distinct CDR3 sequences, 13% seen once. Another study also made use of these data, one on T cells in Graves' hyperthyroidism and ophthalmopathy.

Source: peripheral blood mononuclear cells (PBMCs), taken at new diagnosis, from a patient treated with antithyroid drugs. The source of these receptors is a man aged 25 to 40 with Graves disease.

The rearrangement joins TRBV20-1 to TRBJ2-1, with 11 bases lining up with TRBD1. Germline CDR1 is DFQATT and CDR2 is SNEGSKA (reference sequence). The trim removed 5 bases at V and 12 bases at J, leaving 3 bases unmatched. This CDR3 contains 11 residues. The CDR3 loop reads CSAGQGARQFF. CDR3 DNA: TGCAGTGCTGGACAGGGGGCTAGGCAGTTCTTC.

J is TRBJ2-5 and V is TRBV30; weak D call: TRBD1 (5 bases). Germline assignment: CDR1 GTSNPN and CDR2 SVGIG (reference sequence). This CDR3 is 14 amino acids long. Trimming pared 3 bases from V and 0 bases from J, leaving 11 bases between. CDR3 coding DNA: TGTGCCTGGAGCGCGACAGTTTACCAAGAGACCCAGTACTTC. It yields the protein CAWSATVYQETQYF.

This clonotype has a handful of counts. V and J are TRBV20-1 and TRBJ1-5; D remains ambiguous. V was shortened by 1 base and J by 5 bases, with 27 bases between the two germline ends. This CDR3 is 19 amino acids long. The germline CDR1 and CDR2 sequences are DFQATT and SNEGSKA (reference sequence). This CDR3 is CSARATYRTPQHRDQPQHF. Here the CDR3 DNA reads TGCAGTGCTAGAGCTACGTATAGGACCCCCCAGCATCGTGATCAGCCCCAGCATTTT.

This clonotype was observed a handful of times. V and J are TRBV6-5 and TRBJ2-7; 13 nucleotides match TRBD2. The germline CDR1 and CDR2 sequences are MNHEY and SVGAGI. CDR3 size: 20 residues. V was pared by 0 bases and J by 4 bases, with 15 bases of the junction left unmatched. The CDR3 DNA sequence: TGTGCCAGCAGTTACTCGGGAGACAGGGGGTCGACTAGCGGGAGGTACGAGCAGTACTTC. Protein product: CASSYSGDRGSTSGRYEQYF.

This clonotype has ten or more counts. This rearrangement joins TRBV24-1 to TRBJ1-3; D is possibly TRBD1 (6 bases). This CDR3 is built from 14 residues. V was trimmed by 9 bases and J by 0 bases, leaving 11 bases between them. CDR1 is KGHDR, CDR2 SFDVKD, per germline. The CDR3 region is CATEGGDSGNTIYF. The CDR3 DNA reads TGTGCCACCGAAGGGGGGGACTCTGGAAACACCATATATTTT.

The rearrangement joins TRBV5-1 to TRBJ1-3; D remains ambiguous. Germline V lookup: CDR1 SGHRS, CDR2 YFSETQ. Trimming removed 5 bases from V and 0 bases from J, with 6 bases in between. CDR3 size: 13 residues. The CDR3 region has the DNA TGCGCCAGCAGAACTTCCTCTGGAAACACCATATATTTT. This codes for CASRTSSGNTIYF. The full variable domain, in which reference TRBV5-1 and TRBJ1-3 provide the parts outside the CDR3, is KAGVTQTPRYLIKTRGQQVTLSCSPISGHRSVSWYQQTPGQGLQFLFEYFSETQRNKGNFPGRFSGRQFSNSRSEMNVSTLELGDSALYLCASRTSSGNTIYFGEGSWLTVV.

This clonotype occurred many times. The rearrangement uses TRBV12-3 or TRBV12-4 and TRBJ2-7, with D unclear. V lost 5 bases and J lost 1, with 12 bases in between. CDR3 length: 14 residues. This CDR3 is CASSPSVASYEQYF. DNA for the CDR3: TGTGCCAGCAGTCCAAGCGTGGCTTCCTACGAGCAGTACTTC.

This clonotype was seen many times. The V gene is TRBV20-1, the J gene TRBJ2-3; TRBD2 aligns across 12 bases. Germline V lookup: CDR1 DFQATT, CDR2 SNEGSKA (reference sequence). J lost 0 bases, V lost 6 bases, and 19 bases had no gene match. The CDR3 covers 20 residues. The CDR3 bases are TGCAGTGCCAAGACTAGCGGGAGAAATCCGAGGGCCCGTAGCACAGATACGCAGTATTTT. Protein: CSAKTSGRNPRARSTDTQYF.

This clonotype was detected only a few times. The V gene is TRBV7-2, the J gene TRBJ2-7; D might be TRBD2 (5 bases). This CDR3 is built from 15 residues. Trimming cost V 0 bases and J 0 bases, with 9 bases left between them. The germline V gene encodes CDR1 SGHTA and CDR2 FQGNSA. The CDR3 loop is CASSLARASSYEQYF. The CDR3 DNA sequence: TGTGCCAGCAGCTTAGCGCGGGCGAGCTCCTACGAGCAGTACTTC.

This clonotype came up a few times. The chain recombines TRBV10-3 with TRBJ1-6, with no clear D. V lost 4 bases, J lost 6 bases, and 4 bases lay in between. The CDR3 runs to 12 residues. Germline V gives CDR1 ENHRY, CDR2 SYGVKD. CDR3 residues: CAISAVNSPLHF. CDR3 bases: TGTGCCATCAGTGCGGTTAATTCACCCCTCCACTTT.

This clonotype was detected many times. The V call is TRBV6-1, the J call TRBJ1-2; 7 bases match TRBD1. Germline CDR1 and CDR2: MNHNS and SASEGT. The CDR3 loop spans 12 amino acids. Unmatched junction bases numbered 7, after V lost 7 bases and J lost 8 bases. The CDR3 DNA reads TGTGCCAGCACTAAGACAGGGATCGGCTACACCTTC. Its protein is CASTKTGIGYTF.

This chain connects TRBV10-1 to TRBJ2-1; TRBD2 aligns across 10 bases. CDR1 and CDR2 from the germline V gene are WNHNN and SYGVQD (reference sequence). This CDR3 has 15 amino acids. The junction had 13 bases not matched to a gene; V was cut back by 8 bases and J by 9 bases. The CDR3 loop is CASCNPSGSICEQFF. CDR3 in DNA: TGCGCCAGCTGCAACCCTAGCGGGAGTATTTGTGAGCAGTTCTTC.

This chain joins TRBV12-3 or TRBV12-4 and TRBJ2-1; D remains unclear. The CDR3 contains 15 residues. V was trimmed by 7 bases and J by 4 bases, leaving 17 bases between them. The CDR3 sequence is CASTPRPSGYNEQFF. The DNA of the CDR3 is TGTGCCAGCACTCCCAGACCCTCGGGTTACAATGAGCAGTTCTTC.

The gene calls are TRBV20-1 and TRBJ1-2; D is unresolved. This CDR3 region has 17 residues. Germline V gives CDR1 DFQATT, CDR2 SNEGSKA (reference sequence). The V gene lost 1 base and the J gene lost 1 base, with 19 bases spanning the gap. CDR3 in amino acids: CSARVPPGRLVNYGYTF. CDR3 bases: TGCAGTGCTAGAGTTCCCCCCGGCAGGCTAGTTAACTATGGCTACACCTTC.

CDR3 in amino acids: CASSKDSPGYNEQFF. Written as DNA, the CDR3 is TGTGCCAGTAGTAAGGATAGTCCGGGGTACAATGAGCAGTTCTTC. The chain joins TRBV19 to TRBJ2-1; D perhaps matches TRBD2 (5 bases). Germline values: CDR1 LNHDA, CDR2 SQIVND (reference sequence). V shed 4 bases and J shed 4 bases, with 14 bases lying between them. The CDR3 loop spans 15 amino acids.

V usage is TRBV6-2 or TRBV6-3 and J usage is TRBJ1-1; the D gene is possibly TRBD1 (5 bases). Trimming cost V 0 bases and J 1 base, with 12 bases left between them. In germline, CDR1 is MNHEY, CDR2 SVGEGT. CDR3 size: 16 residues. The DNA for the CDR3 is TGTGCCAGCAGTTACTCGGTCGGGGGAAAGAACACTGAAGCTTTCTTT. Translating gives CASSYSVGGKNTEAFF.

This clonotype was detected ten times or more. V and J are TRBV27 and TRBJ2-5, with D perhaps TRBD1 or TRBD2 (6 bases each). In germline, CDR1 is MNHEY, CDR2 SMNVEV (reference sequence). The CDR3 runs to 16 residues. V dropped 0 bases and J dropped 5 bases, with 16 bases sitting between them. The CDR3 DNA sequence: TGTGCCAGCAGTTTATCGAGAGGTACAGGGAGGGAGACCCAGTACTTC. It specifies CASSLSRGTGRETQYF.

This clonotype was detected many times. The chain is built from TRBV5-1 and TRBJ2-1; 13 positions agree with TRBD2. V shed 4 bases, J shed 5 bases, and the junction held 6 bases outside the gene matches. Per germline, CDR1 SGHRS and CDR2 YFSETQ. The CDR3 runs 16 residues. The CDR3 sequence: CASSARLAGGNNEQFF. CDR3 DNA sequence: TGCGCCAGCAGCGCGAGACTAGCGGGAGGAAACAATGAGCAGTTCTTC.

The chain combines TRBV14 with TRBJ2-7; no firm D call. This CDR3 has 12 amino acids. The germline V and J ends were trimmed by 1 base and 3 bases, with 4 bases remaining between them. CDR1 SGHDN and CDR2 FVKESK come from the germline V gene. CDR3 nucleotides: TGTGCCAGCAGCCAAGGTATCTACGAGCAGTACTTC. It codes for CASSQGIYEQYF.

This clonotype has a handful of counts. The V gene is TRBV27, the J gene TRBJ1-2, with TRBD1 identical over 8 bases. Germline V gives CDR1 MNHEY, CDR2 SMNVEV (reference sequence). This CDR3 contains 16 residues. Trimming removed 5 bases from V and 4 bases from J; junction bases left unmatched: 12. The CDR3 is CASSLRGTGGGYGYTF. CDR3 DNA sequence: TGTGCCAGCAGTCTAAGGGGGACAGGTGGGGGCTATGGCTACACCTTC.

This clonotype was seen a few times. Written as DNA, the CDR3 is TGCGCCAGCAGCCAAGTGGTTTATAGCAATCAGCCCCAGCATTTT. Amino acids: CASSQVVYSNQPQHF. The V and J genes are TRBV4-1 and TRBJ1-5; D gene unclear. CDR3 size: 15 residues. V was shortened by 1 base and J by 0 bases, with 7 bases between the two germline ends. Germline V gene data show CDR1 as MGHRA and CDR2 as YSYEKL.